Listed below are T cell receptor beta chains from one sample, sequenced in a study of vaccination and CD4 T cells after COVID-19. Each CDR3 protein is one row after TCRdb ran MiXCR on the PCR reads. The data show 8,000 to 13,000 distinct CDR3 sequences, 50% to 80% seen once. These receptors' targets are unknown. Sequencing input: CD4+ T cells from blood, cultured in vitro. These receptors were collected from a human donor who had recovered from COVID-19. Both conserved end residues are part of each CDR3. D genes are given only for firm matches. Size tells how often a clone was seen (once, few, many) or the class of an expanded clone, and some rows leave it out.

abundance | j_gene | d_gene | v_gene | CDR3nt | CDR3aa
. | TRBJ2-2 | TRBD1 | TRBV6-4 | TGTGCCAGTCGGGACAGGGCCACCGGGGAGCTGTTTTTT | CASRDRATGELFF
few | TRBJ1-1 | . | TRBV7-2 | TGTGCCAGCAGCTCTGTAATTAACACTGAAGCTTTCTTT | CASSSVINTEAFF
. | TRBJ1-1 | . | TRBV5-1 | TGCGCCAGCAGCTTGGCTCTAACAGGGAACACTGAAGCTTTCTTT | CASSLALTGNTEAFF
few | TRBJ2-7 | . | TRBV20-1 | TGCAGTGCTAGTGTTCCCGGGATGTACTCCGAGCAGTACTTC | CSASVPGMYSEQYF
. | TRBJ2-7 | . | TRBV10-3 | TGTGCCATCAGCCTCCAGGGATACGAGCAGTACTTC | CAISLQGYEQYF
. | TRBJ2-5 | TRBD2 | TRBV7-2 | TGTGCCAGCAGCACACGAGGACTAGCGGGGGCAGAGACCCAGTACTTC | CASSTRGLAGAETQYF
. | TRBJ1-1 | . | TRBV7-2 | TGTGCCAGCAGCTTAATGACAGTGAGGACTGAAGCTTTCTTT | CASSLMTVRTEAFF
. | TRBJ2-5 | . | TRBV7-6 | TGTGCCAGCAGCACCTTAGGTGGCAGGGAGACCCAGTACTTC | CASSTLGGRETQYF
once | TRBJ1-4 | TRBD1 | TRBV4-1 | TGCGCCAGCAGCCCCCGGACAGGGAAAAGCGAAAAACTGTTTTTT | CASSPRTGKSEKLFF
. | TRBJ2-7 | . | TRBV6-5 | TGTGCCAGCAGTTACGAGCCCCTAGTGCGGGAGCAGTACTTC | CASSYEPLVREQYF
large | TRBJ2-1 | TRBD2 | TRBV11-2 | TGTGCCAGCAGCGTTCGACTAGCGGGAGTAGAGCAGTTCTTC | CASSVRLAGVEQFF
. | TRBJ1-6 | TRBD1 | TRBV28 | TGTGCCAGCACAAATGGGGGGACAGTTGTTTCACCCCTCCACTTT | CASTNGGTVVSPLHF
. | TRBJ2-5 | . | TRBV2 | TGTGCCAGCCTACAGGGCTACGGAGAGACCCAGTACTTC | CASLQGYGETQYF
. | TRBJ1-1 | . | TRBV2 | TGTGCCAGCAGTGAAAGGACTGAAGCTTTCTTT | CASSERTEAFF
. | TRBJ1-3 | . | TRBV6-1 | TGTGCCAGCAGTGAAGGGCGTACAGGACGCACCATATATTTT | CASSEGRTGRTIYF
few | TRBJ1-6 | . | TRBV15 | TGTGCCACCAGCAGTCGCACGGGGAGTGATTCACCCCTCCACTTT | CATSSRTGSDSPLHF
. | TRBJ2-7 | TRBD2 | TRBV19 | TGTGCCAGTAGTGGAACTTCGCGGGGGGCCTACGAGCAGTACTTC | CASSGTSRGAYEQYF
. | TRBJ1-2 | TRBD1 | TRBV5-8 | TGTGCCAGCAGAAGGACAGGAGCGGGTGGCTACACCTTC | CASRRTGAGGYTF
once | TRBJ2-7 | . | TRBV7-2 | TGTGCCAGCAGCTTCGGAGTTACAGGGTCCGAGCAGTACTTC | CASSFGVTGSEQYF
. | TRBJ2-1 | . | TRBV18 | TGTGCCAGCTCATCACGGGCCGACAATGAGCAGTTCTTC | CASSSRADNEQFF
. | TRBJ2-7 | . | TRBV7-2 | TGTGCCAGCAGCTTACGGGGGTCGGACGAGCAGTACTTC | CASSLRGSDEQYF
. | TRBJ1-2 | TRBD1 | TRBV27 | TGTGCCAGCAGTTTAAGGCAGGGGGGTGGCTACACCTTC | CASSLRQGGGYTF
. | TRBJ1-5 | TRBD1 | TRBV24-1 | TGTGCCACCAGTGATCCCGGACAGGGTCGGAATCCGCCCCAGCATTTT | CATSDPGQGRNPPQHF
. | TRBJ2-6 | . | TRBV7-3 | TGTGCCAGCAGCCCCCGGTACAACTCTGGGGCCAACGTCCTGACTTTC | CASSPRYNSGANVLTF
. | TRBJ2-3 | TRBD1 | TRBV20-1 | TGCAGTGCTAAAAGGACAGGGGCGACAGATACGCAGTATTTT | CSAKRTGATDTQYF
. | TRBJ1-2 | TRBD1 | TRBV6-1 | TGTGCCAGCACCACCGACGGGACAGGGCAAGGCGGCTACACCTTC | CASTTDGTGQGGYTF
. | TRBJ1-3 | TRBD1 | TRBV7-2 | TGTGCCAGCAGCAGGCAGGGGGCGGGTGGAAACACCATATATTTT | CASSRQGAGGNTIYF